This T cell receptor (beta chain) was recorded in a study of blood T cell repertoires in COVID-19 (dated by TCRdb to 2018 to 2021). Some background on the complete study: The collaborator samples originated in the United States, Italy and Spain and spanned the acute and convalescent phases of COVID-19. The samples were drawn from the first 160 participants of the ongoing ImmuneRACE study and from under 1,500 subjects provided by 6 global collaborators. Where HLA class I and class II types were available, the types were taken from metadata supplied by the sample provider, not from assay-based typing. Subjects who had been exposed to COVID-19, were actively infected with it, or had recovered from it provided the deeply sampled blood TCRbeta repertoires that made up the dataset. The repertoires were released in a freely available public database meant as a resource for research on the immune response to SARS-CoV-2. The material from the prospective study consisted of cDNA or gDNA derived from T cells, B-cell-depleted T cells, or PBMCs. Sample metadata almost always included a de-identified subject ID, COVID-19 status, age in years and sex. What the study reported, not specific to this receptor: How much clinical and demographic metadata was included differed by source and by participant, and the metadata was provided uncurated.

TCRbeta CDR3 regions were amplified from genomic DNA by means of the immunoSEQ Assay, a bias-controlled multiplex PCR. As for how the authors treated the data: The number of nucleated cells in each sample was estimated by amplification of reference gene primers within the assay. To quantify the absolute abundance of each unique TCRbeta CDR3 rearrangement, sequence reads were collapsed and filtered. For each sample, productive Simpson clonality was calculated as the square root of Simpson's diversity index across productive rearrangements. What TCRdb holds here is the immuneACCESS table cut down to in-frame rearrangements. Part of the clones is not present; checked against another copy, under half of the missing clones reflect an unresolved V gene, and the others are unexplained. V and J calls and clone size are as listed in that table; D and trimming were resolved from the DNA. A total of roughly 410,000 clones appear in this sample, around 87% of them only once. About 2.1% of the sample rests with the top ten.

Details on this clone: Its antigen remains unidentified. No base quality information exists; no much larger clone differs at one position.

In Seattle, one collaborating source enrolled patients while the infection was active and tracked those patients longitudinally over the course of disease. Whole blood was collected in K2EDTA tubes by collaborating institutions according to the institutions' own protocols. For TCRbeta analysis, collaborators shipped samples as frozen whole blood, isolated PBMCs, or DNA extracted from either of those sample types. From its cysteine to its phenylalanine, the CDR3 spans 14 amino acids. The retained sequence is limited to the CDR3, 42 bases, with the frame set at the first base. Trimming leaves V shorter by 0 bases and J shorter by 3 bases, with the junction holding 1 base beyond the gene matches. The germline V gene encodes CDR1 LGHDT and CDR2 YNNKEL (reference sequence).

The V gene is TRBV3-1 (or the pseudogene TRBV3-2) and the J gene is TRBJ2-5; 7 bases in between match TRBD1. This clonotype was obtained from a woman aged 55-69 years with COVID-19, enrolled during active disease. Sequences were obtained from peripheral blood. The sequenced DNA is TGTGCCAGCAGCCAAGAGGGACAGAAAGAGACCCAGTACTTC. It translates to CASSQEGQKETQYF.